These 24 T cell receptor beta chains were sequenced from one sample in a study of CD8 T cells in Susac syndrome. Random hexamers served to reverse transcribe about 0.5 to 1 ug RNA. TCRdb itself ran the immunoSEQ multiplex PCR reads through MiXCR, one entry per CDR3 protein. Of approximately 180,000 distinct CDR3 sequences listed, about 91% are singletons. Material: CD4+ T cells from PBMCs. The receptors were sampled from a human donor with Susac syndrome.

Here the CDR3 DNA reads TGTGCCAGCAGCCAAGCAAGCGGGTCGGCCACCGGGGAGCTGTTTTTT. Its translation is CASSQASGSATGELFF. V is TRBV4-2 and J is TRBJ2-2; possible D gene TRBD2, 6 bases. Germline-derived CDR1 and CDR2 are LGHNA and YNFKEQ. The CDR3 is 16 residues long. Trimming stripped 1 base from V and 4 bases from J, with 13 bases between.

CDR3 sequence reads: CASSQDPPGASTDTQYF. DNA of the CDR3: TGCGCCAGCAGCCAAGATCCCCCGGGGGCTAGCACAGATACGCAGTATTTT. J is TRBJ2-3 and V is TRBV4-1, with D perhaps assigned TRBD1 or TRBD2 (6 bases each). The CDR3 contains 17 residues. V lost 0 bases to trimming and J lost 0 bases, with 13 bases between them. Germline CDR1 and CDR2: MGHRA and YSYEKL.

The chain recombines TRBV6-1 with TRBJ1-5; D not certain. The V gene's germline CDR1 is MNHNS and CDR2 SASEGT. This CDR3 is 14 amino acids long. Trimming pared 2 bases from V and 6 bases from J, leaving 11 bases between. The CDR3 loop is CASSERAGPQPQHF. CDR3 bases: TGTGCCAGCAGTGAACGGGCAGGCCCTCAGCCCCAGCATTTT.

This clonotype was seen once. This rearrangement joins TRBV12-3 or TRBV12-4 to TRBJ2-1; D gene unclear. CDR3 length equals 14 residues. The V end lost 3 bases, the J end lost 10 bases, and 16 bases lay between the germline ends. DNA of the CDR3: TGTGCCAGCAGTTTGATTCGGGCCGCTCTCGAGCAGTTCTTC. Translation: CASSLIRAALEQFF.

The genes are TRBV7-6 and TRBJ1-1; D uncertain. CDR1 and CDR2 from the germline V gene are SGHVS and FNYEAQ. CDR3 size: 15 residues. Trimming took 0 bases from V and 2 from J, leaving 10 bases between them. CDR3 sequence reads: CASSLAAEVNTEAFF. CDR3 DNA sequence: TGTGCCAGCAGCTTAGCAGCGGAGGTAAACACTGAAGCTTTCTTT.

The chain links TRBV7-3 to TRBJ2-3; 9 bases are a match to TRBD2. Germline values: CDR1 SGHTA, CDR2 FQGTGA. V shed 4 bases, J shed 3 bases, and the junction held 14 bases outside the gene matches. CDR3 length: 18 amino acids. CDR3 bases: TGTGCCAGCAGCTCGCTCGGGGTGGAGCGGGAGGAGACAGATACGCAGTATTTT. It yields the protein CASSSLGVEREETDTQYF.

This sequence joins TRBV10-3 and TRBJ1-2; TRBD1 is a possible D gene (5 bases). The germline gives CDR1 ENHRY, CDR2 SYGVKD. The V gene lost 10 bases and the J gene lost 0 bases, with 21 bases spanning the gap. CDR3 length equals 16 residues. The CDR3 DNA follows: TGTGCCACTCCCTCCGGGACGGATACTGCTAACTATGGCTACACCTTC. Residues: CATPSGTDTANYGYTF.

This clonotype was seen only a few times. The chain joins TRBV2 to TRBJ2-7; D is perhaps TRBD2 (7 bases). Trimming left V 8 bases short and J 4 bases short, with 15 bases between. The CDR3 sequence is 13 residues long. Germline loops: CDR1 SNHLY, CDR2 FYNNEI. CDR3 region: CASGRGGLYEQYF. DNA of the CDR3: TGTGCCAGCGGGAGGGGGGGATTATACGAGCAGTACTTC.

The chain has TRBV2 and TRBJ2-1, with 10 bases fitting TRBD2. Trimming at V came to 7 bases and at J to 4 bases, leaving 7 bases not matched to a gene. Germline CDR1 and CDR2: SNHLY and FYNNEI. This CDR3 spans 15 amino acids. CDR3 in amino acids: CASTSGLASYNEQFF. The CDR3 coding sequence is TGTGCCAGCACCTCGGGACTAGCGAGTTACAATGAGCAGTTCTTC.

The V gene is TRBV20-1, the J gene TRBJ2-4, with TRBD1 identical over 9 bases. The CDR3 spans 18 residues. V lost 4 bases and J lost 6; bases outside the gene matches: 19. Germline CDR1 reads DFQATT; CDR2 reads SNEGSKA (reference sequence). The CDR3 DNA sequence: TGCAGTGCTAACCCGGGACAGGGTGGGGAAGGGCTTCCAAACATTCAGTACTTC. It translates to CSANPGQGGEGLPNIQYF.

V gene TRBV7-2 combines with J gene TRBJ2-5, with 10 bases identical to TRBD2. Trimming took 3 bases from V and 2 from J; bases not matched to a gene: 3. The CDR3 sequence is 15 residues long. Germline V CDR1 and CDR2: SGHTA, FQGNSA. The CDR3, as DNA: TGTGCCAGCAGCTTGGGGACTAGCGAACAAGAGACCCAGTACTTC. This gives the protein CASSLGTSEQETQYF.

The genes are TRBV20-1 and TRBJ2-7; 10 bases fit TRBD2. The CDR3 runs to 18 residues. Germline V gene sequence: CDR1 DFQATT, CDR2 SNEGSKA (reference sequence). V lost 4 bases and J lost 4; bases outside the gene matches: 19. The chain's CDR3 is CSAMGTGKFSGRRYEQYF. The CDR3 DNA sequence: TGCAGTGCTATGGGTACAGGAAAATTTAGCGGGAGGAGATACGAGCAGTACTTC.

This rearrangement joins TRBV19 to TRBJ1-1, with D hard to call. CDR3 length equals 13 residues. V was trimmed by 8 bases and J by 1 base, leaving 11 bases between them. Germline V gene lookup returns CDR1 LNHDA and CDR2 SQIVND (reference sequence). The CDR3 protein is CASGPRQNTEAFF. The CDR3 DNA reads as TGTGCCAGTGGCCCCAGACAGAACACTGAAGCTTTCTTT.

The chain links TRBV5-1 to TRBJ2-5; tentatively, D is TRBD2 (6 bases). This CDR3 is 16 amino acids long. Germline lookup yields CDR1 SGHRS and CDR2 YFSETQ. The V gene lost 7 bases and the J gene lost 2 bases, with 21 bases spanning the gap. The chain's CDR3 is CASRWSGVIGQETQYF. DNA for the CDR3: TGCGCCAGCCGCTGGTCGGGGGTGATAGGGCAAGAGACCCAGTACTTC.

The chain employs TRBV5-1 and TRBJ2-7, with 14 bases lining up with TRBD2. The CDR3 totals 18 residues. V trimming: 2 bases; J trimming: 3 bases; junction bases outside the gene matches: 10. CDR1 SGHRS and CDR2 YFSETQ come from the germline V gene. CDR3 sequence: CASSLGTSGSVPLYEQYF. The CDR3 coding sequence is TGCGCCAGCAGCTTAGGGACTAGCGGGAGTGTTCCCCTCTACGAGCAGTACTTC.

The J gene is TRBJ2-7, the V gene TRBV5-1, with D unclear. The germline V gene encodes CDR1 SGHRS and CDR2 YFSETQ. Between the trimmed V and J ends, which lost 1 base and 3 bases, there was a span of 11 bases. The length of the CDR3 is 14 residues. The CDR3 is CASSLRQDVYEQYF. CDR3 nucleotides: TGCGCCAGCAGCTTGAGGCAGGATGTCTACGAGCAGTACTTC.

The V and J genes are TRBV5-1 and TRBJ1-4; 12 bases agree with TRBD1. V dropped 1 base and J dropped 8; count of bases not matched to a gene: 3. Germline V gene data show CDR1 as SGHRS and CDR2 as YFSETQ. This CDR3 is 15 amino acids long. The CDR3 coding sequence is TGCGCCAGCAGCTTGACCGGGACAGGGGGCGAAAAACTGTTTTTT. It encodes CASSLTGTGGEKLFF.

The gene calls are TRBV28 and TRBJ1-2; no firm D call. Trimming took off 3 bases at V and 0 bases at J, with 8 bases between the two ends. The CDR3 covers 14 residues. Germline values: CDR1 MDHEN, CDR2 SYDVKM. The CDR3 loop reads CASSFSAPNYGYTF. The CDR3 DNA reads as TGTGCCAGCAGTTTCTCCGCACCTAACTATGGCTACACCTTC.

The gene calls are TRBV13 and TRBJ1-3; 7 nucleotides agree with TRBD1. Germline trimming cut 5 bases from V and 2 bases from J; bases unmatched to any gene: 6. There are 15 residues in the CDR3. In germline, CDR1 is PRHDT, CDR2 FYEKMQ (reference sequence). The CDR3 sequence: CASSLTTGAGNTIYF. DNA of the CDR3: TGTGCCAGCAGCCTAACCACAGGGGCTGGAAACACCATATATTTT. The variable domain in full, completed from reference TRBV13 and TRBJ1-3, reads AAGVIQSPRHLIKEKRETATLKCYPIPRHDTVYWYQQGPGQDPQFLISFYEKMQSDKGSIPDRFSAQQFSDYHSELNMSSLELGDSALYFCASSLTTGAGNTIYFGEGSWLTVV.

The rearrangement joins TRBV4-1 to TRBJ2-3, with 8 bases that match TRBD1. The V gene's germline CDR1 is MGHRA and CDR2 YSYEKL. J gave up 2 bases and V 2 bases, and 9 bases lay outside the gene matches. This CDR3 has 17 residues. This CDR3 is CASSQQSHRGNTDTQYF. For the CDR3, the DNA is TGCGCCAGCAGCCAACAAAGCCACAGGGGGAACACAGATACGCAGTATTTT.

V usage is TRBV24-1 and J usage is TRBJ2-3; D unresolved. Trimming left V 6 bases short and J 7 bases short, with 16 bases between. CDR1 is KGHDR and CDR2 is SFDVKD in the germline V gene. The CDR3 consists of 14 residues. CDR3 DNA: TGTGCCACCAGTAGGAGCATAACGGCGAATACGCAGTATTTT. Translating gives CATSRSITANTQYF.

This chain joins TRBV14 and TRBJ2-7; D gene ambiguous. V lost 2 bases to trimming and J lost 4 bases, with 15 bases between them. This CDR3 contains 15 residues. CDR1 is SGHDN and CDR2 is FVKESK in the germline V gene. The CDR3 DNA reads as TGTGCCAGCAGCCAATTCGACCTCCCCCATTACGAGCAGTACTTC. Translating it yields CASSQFDLPHYEQYF.

This chain joins TRBV28 and TRBJ2-7, with 14 nucleotides matching TRBD2. The germline V gene has CDR1 MDHEN and CDR2 SYDVKM. CDR3 length equals 15 residues. With V trimmed by 5 bases and J by 2 bases, 2 bases remained unmatched. CDR3 sequence reads: CASSEGLAGAYEQYF. CDR3 in DNA: TGTGCCAGCAGTGAGGGACTAGCGGGGGCCTACGAGCAGTACTTC.

The chain uses TRBV2 and TRBJ2-6; no clear D gene. V shed 10 bases and J shed 0 bases, with 10 bases lying between them. Germline V CDR1 and CDR2: SNHLY, FYNNEI. This CDR3 has 14 residues. CDR3 in amino acids: CATSPDSGANVLTF. As DNA, the CDR3 is TGTGCCACCTCCCCCGACTCTGGGGCCAACGTCCTGACTTTC.